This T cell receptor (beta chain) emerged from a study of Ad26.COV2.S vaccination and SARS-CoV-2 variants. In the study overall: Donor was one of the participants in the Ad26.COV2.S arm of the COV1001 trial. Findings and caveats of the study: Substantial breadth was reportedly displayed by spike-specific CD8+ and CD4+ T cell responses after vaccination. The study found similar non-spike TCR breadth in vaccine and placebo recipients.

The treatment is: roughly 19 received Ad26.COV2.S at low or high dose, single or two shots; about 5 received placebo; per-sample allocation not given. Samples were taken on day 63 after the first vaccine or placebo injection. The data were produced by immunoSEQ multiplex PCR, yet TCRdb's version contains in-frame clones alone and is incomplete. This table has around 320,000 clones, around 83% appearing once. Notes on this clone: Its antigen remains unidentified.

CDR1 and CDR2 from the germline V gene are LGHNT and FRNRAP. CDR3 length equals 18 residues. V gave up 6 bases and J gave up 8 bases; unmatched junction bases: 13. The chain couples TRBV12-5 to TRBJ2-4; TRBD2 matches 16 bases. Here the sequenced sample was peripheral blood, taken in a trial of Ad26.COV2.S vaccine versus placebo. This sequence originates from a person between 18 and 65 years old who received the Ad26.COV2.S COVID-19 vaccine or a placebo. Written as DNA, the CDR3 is TGTGCTAGTGGACGCGGGACTAGCGGGGGGGCAAGCCGGGACATTCAGTACTTC. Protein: CASGRGTSGGASRDIQYF.